This T cell receptor beta chain was recovered during a study of cytomegalovirus exposure and HLA in healthy donors (dated by TCRdb to 2017 to 2019). As for the study more broadly: According to a later analysis, one platform produced both the roughly 120 validation repertoires and the roughly 660 repertoires of the first cohort. The study aimed to test whether cataloging public T cell receptors could reveal signatures of past pathogen exposure. A separate validation cohort of about 110 different subjects was used in addition to the approximately 640-subject first cohort. The study combined high-throughput TCR immunosequencing, statistical association of individual TCRs with disease status, and machine learning to predict cytomegalovirus infection status.

Library preparation used the immunoSEQ multiplex PCR assay. Turning to the authors' computational methods: A statistical classification framework was built to diagnose cytomegalovirus status from the catalog of TCR beta chain sequences. Not all clones reach the TCRdb copy of this immuneACCESS table, which keeps in-frame sequences only. Checked studies attribute under half of the gap to unresolved V genes and leave the rest unexplained. The V and J calls and clone size were taken over from that table, and D and trimming were inferred from the DNA. The sample table records some 190,000 clones; about 84% of these occur just once. The top ten constitute roughly 1.5% of the sample. The donors were included in the validation cohort of approximately 130 subjects, a group kept apart from the approximately 670-subject first cohort. What the authors observed across the whole study: Most TCR sequences were seen in very few donors, while some public TCRs were found in many individuals. The study listed approximately 150 TCR beta chains as associated with cytomegalovirus. Of the cluster scores, around 95% were above 0 in a later analysis, which found that TCRs clustered in the first cohort also tended to co-occur in the approximately 120 validation repertoires. In both the original and validation cohorts, the classifier was reported to diagnose cytomegalovirus status with high specificity and sensitivity. All 130 or so repertoires were used to score co-occurrence in the validation cohort in a later analysis, because that analysis had no HLA typing for the cohort. Three of the identified cytomegalovirus-associated TCR beta chains were confirmed in vitro to be specific for cytomegalovirus antigens. The authors suggested that the approach could potentially be generalized to other disease states and immunological phenotypes.

In regard to this clone: Its cognate antigen has yet to be identified. Per-base qualities were not stored, and no clone one base away is much larger.

This sequence was found in a young woman in good health and CMV-seronegative. The sequencing sample was made of PBMCs.

Read as DNA, the sequence is TGTGCCAGCAGTTACTCGGAGGGACCTCTATATGGCTACACCTTC. This is translated as CASSYSEGPLYGYTF. The chain links TRBV6-5 with TRBJ1-2; 5 matching bases give a weak D call of TRBD1. CDR3 length: 15 amino acids, cysteine to phenylalanine. Only the CDR3 part of the read is kept: 45 bases, read in frame from the first base. V sheds 0 bases and J sheds 5 bases, leaving 13 bases between their ends. The germline V gene specifies MNHEY as CDR1 and SVGAGI as CDR2.